This T cell receptor beta chain was identified during a study of blood T cells in healthy people across ages. Study-wide findings and caveats: PBMCs that were unsorted prevented a conclusive naive versus antigen-experienced comparison. The long-lived group displayed more naive CD4+ cells, plus higher diversity, than the aged donors did. Roughly linear age-related decline in beta diversity appeared, significant by age around 42.

Concerning this clonotype itself: Its antigen is not identified.

RNA extraction gave at least 5 micrograms of total RNA per sample. Together with a sample-barcoded 5' primer, a J-beta primer mix was included in a second PCR lasting about 6 to 11 cycles. TCRdb analysed the 5' RACE reads with MiXCR anew, one entry per CDR3 protein. The data contain 250,000 to 300,000 distinct CDR3 sequences, around 27% of them singletons. The CDR3 consists of 14 residues. Germline CDR1 is SNHLY and CDR2 is FYNNEI. Trimming pared 7 bases from V and 4 bases from J, leaving 15 bases between. This receptor was identified in a woman in her seventies in good health. The chain couples TRBV2 to TRBJ2-3; D might be TRBD1 or TRBD2, each matching 5 bases. The material sequenced was blood. CDR3 DNA: TGTGCCAGCATCACAGGAGAGGGCCCAGATACGCAGTATTTT. This translates into CASITGEGPDTQYF.